The clone carrying this TCR beta chain is categorized as medium-sized (0.01 to 0.1%). Its antigen is not identified. These data belong to a study of metastatic and nonmetastatic thyroid tumors. Study results and caveats: Within blood and tumor, benign nodules reportedly had significantly lower TCR beta diversity than malignant thyroid tumors did.

Prior to thyroid surgery, none of the patients had received any treatment. TCRdb re-clonotyped the PCR reads via MiXCR. The table lists over 20,000 clones, roughly a quarter of them singletons. This CDR3 is 14 amino acids long. The germline V gene encodes CDR1 SGHRS and CDR2 YFSETQ. V dropped 4 bases and J dropped 4 bases, with 11 bases sitting between them. Sequenced input: blood. This chain uses TRBV5-1 with TRBJ2-2, with D hard to call. This receptor was obtained from a male donor with papillary thyroid cancer or a benign thyroid nodule (not recorded which). Some clones in this sample may be carry-over from other donors' samples. CDR3 loop: CASSPGQITGELFF. The CDR3 region has the DNA TGCGCCAGCAGCCCCGGGCAAATCACCGGGGAGCTGTTTTTT.